Following are 14 T cell receptor beta chains from one sample sequenced in a study of blood T cell repertoires in COVID-19. Assay used: immunoSEQ multiplex PCR; TCRdb lists only in-frame clones, some missing. The profile shows about 35,000 clones, approximately 80% of them singletons. The sequenced material came from peripheral blood. The source is a man between 60 and 70 years old in a cohort sampled during active COVID-19.

J is TRBJ2-3 and V is TRBV7-9; the D gene is possibly TRBD1 (6 bases). Germline V CDR1 and CDR2: SEHNR, FQNEAQ (reference sequence). Trimming took off 5 bases at V and 2 bases at J, with 17 bases between the two ends. The length of the CDR3 is 16 residues. DNA for the CDR3: TGTGCCAGCAGCGGAACCGGGCGACAGGACACAGATACGCAGTATTTT. Translated, it gives CASSGTGRQDTDTQYF.

The V gene is TRBV4-3, the J gene TRBJ2-7; possibly TRBD2 for D (6 bases). V lost 0 bases and J 7 bases, leaving 22 bases between the germline ends. The germline CDR1 and CDR2 sequences are LGHNA and YSLEER. This CDR3 is 17 amino acids long. The CDR3 loop reads CASSQDLSLAPYEEQYF. The DNA of the CDR3 is TGCGCCAGCAGCCAAGATCTTTCACTAGCCCCATACGAGGAGCAGTACTTC.

The chain is built from TRBV15 and TRBJ1-1; D is ambiguous. This CDR3 is built from 13 residues. V lost 4 bases, J lost 1 base, and 7 bases lay in between. Germline CDR1 and CDR2: LNHNV and YYDKDF (reference sequence). In DNA, the CDR3 is TGTGCCACCAGCATAACACGGAACACTGAAGCTTTCTTT. It encodes CATSITRNTEAFF. Based on the CDR3 plus reference TRBV15 and TRBJ1-1, the full variable domain is DAMVIQNPRYQVTQFGKPVTLSCSQTLNHNVMYWYQQKSSQAPKLLFHYYDKDFNNEADTPDNFQSRRPNTSFCFLDIRSPGLGDTAMYLCATSITRNTEAFFGQGTRLTVV.

This chain links TRBV5-4 with TRBJ2-7, with a possible D match to TRBD2 (6 bases). CDR3 length equals 15 residues. Germline V gene lookup returns CDR1 SGHNT and CDR2 YYREEE (reference sequence). The ends were cut back, 0 bases at V and 5 bases at J, with 15 bases in the middle. The CDR3 here is CASSLVGGGTNEQYF. CDR3 DNA sequence: TGTGCCAGCAGCTTGGTCGGTGGAGGGACGAACGAGCAGTACTTC. The variable domain in full, completed from reference TRBV5-4 and TRBJ2-7, reads ETGVTQSPTHLIKTRGQQVTLRCSSQSGHNTVSWYQQALGQGPQFIFQYYREEENGRGNFPPRFSGLQFPNYSSELNVNALELDDSALYLCASSLVGGGTNEQYFGPGTRLTVT.

The genes are TRBV11-3 and TRBJ2-1, with 7 nucleotides matching TRBD1. This CDR3 comprises 13 residues. The V gene end was trimmed by 4 bases and the J gene end by 6 bases; junction bases not matched to a gene: 3. The germline V gene encodes CDR1 SGHNT and CDR2 YENEEA. The CDR3 reads CASSWTGLNEQFF. The DNA of the CDR3 is TGTGCCAGCAGCTGGACAGGACTCAATGAGCAGTTCTTC.

This clone is medium-sized. The chain links TRBV19 to TRBJ1-1, with a possible D match to TRBD1 (6 bases). CDR1 is LNHDA, CDR2 SQIVND, per germline (reference sequence). The germline V and J ends were trimmed by 5 bases and 4 bases, with 11 bases remaining between them. CDR3 length: 13 residues. In DNA form, the CDR3 reads TGTGCCAGTAGTGCAGGGGCCGTCACTGAAGCTTTCTTT. This translates into CASSAGAVTEAFF.

The chain is built from TRBV9 and TRBJ1-6; 10 bases align to TRBD1. V gave up 4 bases and J gave up 7 bases; unmatched junction bases: 2. The CDR3 sequence is 14 residues long. Germline V gives CDR1 SGDLS, CDR2 YYNGEE. CDR3 nucleotide sequence: TGTGCCAGCAGCTCGGGACAGGGGAATTCACCCCTCCACTTT. Translation: CASSSGQGNSPLHF. Together with reference TRBV9 and TRBJ1-6, the CDR3 gives the full variable domain: DSGVTQTPKHLITATGQRVTLRCSPRSGDLSVYWYQQSLDQGLQFLIQYYNGEERAKGNILERFSAQQFPDLHSELNLSSLELGDSALYFCASSSGQGNSPLHFGNGTRLTVT.

The J gene is TRBJ1-4, the V gene TRBV27, with a possible D match to TRBD1 (5 bases). The CDR3 totals 16 residues. V lost 5 bases and J 5 bases, leaving 18 bases between the germline ends. CDR1 and CDR2 (germline): MNHEY, SMNVEV (reference sequence). DNA for the CDR3: TGTGCCAGCAGTATATACGGGGGGGGTAAGAATGAAAAACTGTTTTTT. This gives the protein CASSIYGGGKNEKLFF.

The genes are TRBV20-1 and TRBJ1-4; D is possibly TRBD1 (5 bases). Trimming took 6 bases from V and 8 from J, leaving 10 bases between them. CDR1 is DFQATT, CDR2 SNEGSKA, per germline (reference sequence). CDR3 length equals 11 residues. As DNA, the CDR3 is TGCAGTGCGCAGGGCTACGAAAAACTGTTTTTT. Its protein product is CSAQGYEKLFF.

The chain recombines TRBV4-2 with TRBJ2-7; 12 bases fit TRBD2. The CDR3 has 19 amino acids. CDR1 LGHNA and CDR2 YNFKEQ come from the germline V gene. Trimming cost V 4 bases and J 0 bases; bases outside gene matches: 13. The CDR3 nucleotides are TGTGCCAGCAGCCGCGTGGGACTAGCGGGCCCTATAAGCTCCTACGAGCAGTACTTC. This gives the protein CASSRVGLAGPISSYEQYF.

This clone is labeled as medium-sized. The V gene is TRBV27, the J gene TRBJ1-1, with 9 bases identical to TRBD1. The CDR3 is 14 residues long. Germline CDR1 MNHEY, CDR2 SMNVEV (reference sequence). Trimming took 3 bases from V and 1 from J; bases not matched to a gene: 0. In DNA form, the CDR3 reads TGTGCCAGCAGTTTGGGACAGGGGAACACTGAAGCTTTCTTT. It yields the protein CASSLGQGNTEAFF.

This chain links TRBV3-1 (or the pseudogene TRBV3-2) with TRBJ2-6; tentatively, D is TRBD2 (5 bases). This CDR3 has 15 residues. Trimming cost V 3 bases and J 4 bases, with 10 bases left between them. Germline V gives CDR1 LGHDT, CDR2 YNNKEL (reference sequence). The CDR3 reads CASSHRGSGANVLTF. DNA for the CDR3: TGTGCCAGCAGCCACCGGGGATCCGGGGCCAACGTCCTGACTTTC.

Only one count was recorded for this clone. V is TRBV6-5 and J is TRBJ1-1; D possibly corresponds to TRBD1 (6 bases). Per the germline V gene, CDR1 is MNHEY and CDR2 is SVGAGI. V lost 8 bases, J lost 10 bases, and 14 bases lay in between. This CDR3 spans 11 amino acids. The CDR3 bases are TGTGCCAGCGGACAGACCCGGGGAGCTTTCTTT. This encodes CASGQTRGAFF.

The chain links TRBV27 to TRBJ2-6; perhaps TRBD1 as D (5 bases). Germline V gene sequence: CDR1 MNHEY, CDR2 SMNVEV (reference sequence). The CDR3 is 15 residues long. Trimming stripped 5 bases from V and 0 bases from J, with 8 bases between. CDR3 sequence reads: CASSTGSSGANVLTF. Here the CDR3 DNA reads TGTGCCAGCAGTACAGGCAGCTCTGGGGCCAACGTCCTGACTTTC.